This T cell receptor (beta chain) derives from a study of shared clonotypes between healthy human individuals. In the study overall: Aged between 18 and 49, the donors were a couple of women and three men.

As regards this clone: The antigen is not known.

The protocol was immunoSEQ multiplex PCR, while the TCRdb copy is restricted to in-frame clones and leaves out a portion. The table includes over a million clones, approximately 80% detected once. V was cut by 6 bases and J by 10 bases, with 20 bases left in between. This CDR3 is 14 amino acids long. Per germline, CDR1 SNHLY and CDR2 FYNNEI. Study-wide findings and caveats: The diversity represented, both genetic and in exposure history, was limited by few donors. Roughly 5.3% of naive CD4 clonotypes were common to several donors.

Sequenced sample: memory CD4+ T cells from PBMCs. Sample subset: CD45RA-negative fraction. The chain employs TRBV2 and TRBJ2-3; TRBD1 is a possible D gene (5 bases). The origin of this receptor is a man between 18 and 35 years old in good health. Some clones in this sample may be carry-over from other donors' samples. Here the CDR3 reads CASSRQRAMGAQYF. Here the CDR3 DNA reads TGTGCCAGCAGCCGACAGCGTGCGATGGGCGCGCAGTATTTT.